What follows is one T cell receptor (beta chain) and its context. The table lists this clone with a few counts. Its target antigen remains unknown. No quality values exist for individual bases; no much larger clone is one base distant. Relative to germline, V is 2 bases shorter and J is 6 bases shorter, with 10 bases between their ends. Including the terminal cysteine and phenylalanine, the CDR3 comprises 14 residues. Solely the CDR3 DNA is kept, with 42 bases framed from the first base. The germline V gene provides CDR1 SGHTA and CDR2 FQGTGA. A single peripheral blood draw of about 116 mL on average was collected from each donor into heparinised tubes. Using a panel that included CD45RO, CCR7, CD25, CD127, CD95 and CD27, naive, central memory, regulatory and stem cell-like memory CD4+ T cells were sorted on a BD FACSAria II. Purity was above 95% for every sorted population. PBMCs were isolated immediately by Lymphoprep density gradient centrifugation and stained directly without culture. To minimize batch effects, samples were stained and sorted in pairs, one healthy donor with one patient per experiment.

The entry originates in a study of beta chain features in type 1 diabetes (dated by TCRdb to 2016 to 2019). Turning to the overall study: No differences in mean age, gender distribution, total cell number or subset yield were found between patients and healthy donors. Naive and central memory subsets were obtained from all 30 or so donors, but regulatory and stem cell-like memory subsets were isolated from only 8 patients and about 8 healthy donors. In the study, TCRB repertoires of sorted circulating CD4+ T cell subsets from recently diagnosed type 1 diabetes patients were compared with those of matched healthy donors. A total of roughly 99,000,000 sorted cells were examined across all samples, and the number of cells per subset was strongly correlated with RNA yield. Broad study findings and their caveats: Patients with type 1 diabetes made fewer insertions and deleted more nucleotides at VDJ recombination sites, implying thymic rearrangement abnormalities. Because the HLA sub-analyses included only small numbers of individuals, any influence of HLA type on TCRB rearrangement was left unresolved. Shorter templates might have been favored by PCR, but patient and control samples were amplified and corrected together, so both groups would have been affected equally by any skew. Naive, central memory and regulatory TCRB repertoires appeared to be more alike among patients than among healthy donors. Because cDNA was sequenced instead of genomic DNA, highly expressing activated cells could be over-represented, though the groups showed no difference in activation or CD3 levels. Type 1 diabetes patients showed a moderate but significant shortening of TCRB CDR3 length in all four CD4+ subsets.

The entire amount of isolated RNA was reverse transcribed using the High Capacity cDNA Reverse Transcription Kit, so the sequenced TCRB transcripts were expressed ones. Deep immunoSEQ sequencing was applied to naive, central memory and regulatory T cell samples, giving an average of roughly 3.5 million total reads per sample. After sorted cells were lysed in RLT buffer, RNA was extracted with DNase-treated RNeasy Micro or Mini kits, with the choice depending on cell number. Each cell subset was processed separately to prevent cross-contamination, with patient and healthy donor samples processed together. The immunoSEQ multiplex PCR was used to amplify TCRB sequences from cDNA, yielding 87-bp fragments that span the CDR3 region. Sequencing of the amplicons was performed on the Illumina HiSeq platform. In the authors' own workflow: PCR bias was computationally corrected using synthetic template baselines, reads within Hamming distance 2 were collapsed, and singletons that could not be merged were discarded. By aligning reads against IMGT, V, D and J genes, CDR3 length, and insertions or deletions at six rearrangement sites were assigned. Within each subset, clonotype counts were normalized to sorted cell number, and only after that were true diversity and Gini coefficients computed with the tcR R package. The overlap coefficient, calculated on TCRB nucleotide sequences, was used to quantify repertoire sharing. As a proxy for the pre-selection repertoire, out-of-frame TCRB sequences from naive cells were analyzed. In its TCRdb copy, this immuneACCESS table keeps in-frame sequences only and misses some clones. Where compared with another copy, unresolved V genes explain less than half of these, and the others have no known cause. The D gene and trimming were derived from the DNA, and the V and J assignments and clone size from that table. The sample table lists around 400,000 clones, roughly 12% of them with a count of one. Jointly, the top ten make up 0.015% to 0.02% of the sample.

The sample comprised naive CD4+ T cells from blood. The cell subset or site label on this specimen signifies: true naive CD4+ T cells. Here the chain combines TRBV7-3 and TRBJ2-2, with TRBD2 perhaps the D gene, on 5 matching bases. The receptor's source is a man aged 18 to 30 in good health. The nucleotides are TGTGCCAGCAGCTTAGCGGGCCCCCCCGGGGAGCTGTTTTTT. Its protein reads: CASSLAGPPGELFF.